This TCR beta chain emerged from a study of tumor and adjacent non-tumor tissue in lung cancer. The overall study: Patients comprised eleven to twelve adenocarcinoma, a couple of squamous cell carcinoma and 1 small cell lung cancer. Aged about 30 to 85 years, patients included roughly ten men and five or six women with stage I to III disease. Findings and caveats of the study: Significantly higher TCR diversity was found in tumor than normal lung.

The library came from three nested PCR rounds adapted from ARM-PCR protocols. TCRdb independently ran MiXCR on the multiplex PCR reads; one entry per CDR3 protein. Here the sample spans 60,000 to 90,000 distinct CDR3 sequences, less than 75% being singletons. The CDR3 sequence is 17 residues long. The germline gives CDR1 MDHEN, CDR2 SYDVKM. Trimming at V came to 8 bases and at J to 1 base, leaving 14 bases not matched to a gene. To note about this clonotype: Its antigen is undetermined. A clone one base away is much larger, so this may be a read error.

This sample's RNA came from whole unsorted tissue. The normal lung tissue was taken more than 3 cm from the tumor edge. Chemotherapy-naive patients with new lung cancer underwent thoracic surgery in China, August–late 2014. The sequenced sample was distant non-tumor lung tissue. This sequence joins TRBV28 and TRBJ1-5; 7 bases agree with TRBD1. The clonotype comes from a woman in her fifties or sixties with non-small cell lung cancer. CDR3 region: CASRSPQGVESNQPQHF. CDR3 nucleotides: TGTGCCAGCCGATCCCCGCAGGGGGTTGAGAGCAATCAGCCCCAGCATTTT. Based on the CDR3 plus reference TRBV28 and TRBJ1-5, the full variable domain is DVKVTQSSRYLVKRTGEKVFLECVQDMDHENMFWYRQDPGLGLRLIYFSYDVKMKEKGDIPEGYSVSREKKERFSLILESASTNQTSMYLCASRSPQGVESNQPQHFGDGTRLSIL.